This entry concerns a single TCR beta chain. Original processing methods: The assay estimated nucleated cells by amplifying reference gene primers. Produced via immunoSEQ multiplex PCR; TCRdb's table is partial and in-frame only. D and trimming come from the DNA, and the V and J calls and clone size come from that table. The sample shows 40,000 or so clones, approximately 93% of them seen only once. These data originate in a study of blood T cell repertoires in COVID-19. Study information: COVID-19 samples from acute and convalescent phases originated in the United States, Italy and Spain.

The J segment lost 4 bases and the V segment lost 4 bases, leaving 8 bases of the junction unmatched. Germline assignment: CDR1 SGHDT and CDR2 YYEEEE. This CDR3 comprises 15 residues. Sequencing used peripheral blood. The rearrangement joins TRBV5-6 to TRBJ1-1; 9 bases line up with TRBD1. This clonotype was sampled from a man aged 50-60 years with active COVID-19. CDR3 bases: TGTGCCAGCAGCGCAAGAGGGACAGGGCGCACTGAAGCTTTCTTT. Translation: CASSARGTGRTEAFF. The full variable domain, rest sourced from reference TRBV5-6 and TRBJ1-1, is DAGVTQSPTHLIKTRGQQVTLRCSPKSGHDTVSWYQQALGQGPQFIFQYYEEEERQRGNFPDRFSGHQFPNYSSELNVNALLLGDSALYLCASSARGTGRTEAFFGQGTRLTVV.